The 19 T cell receptor beta chains below come from one sample, sequenced in a study of Ad26.COV2.S vaccination and SARS-CoV-2 variants. Produced via immunoSEQ multiplex PCR; TCRdb's table is partial and in-frame only. The sample has roughly 400,000 clones; about 90% are singletons. The treatment here: roughly 20 received Ad26.COV2.S at low or high dose, single or two shots; a few received placebo; per-sample allocation not given. Sampling was performed 63 days after the first vaccine or placebo injection. The starting material was peripheral blood, obtained in a trial of Ad26.COV2.S vaccine versus placebo. The receptor source for this set is a person aged 18 to 65 who received the Ad26.COV2.S COVID-19 vaccine or a placebo.

The chain has TRBV28 and TRBJ2-1; D is perhaps TRBD2 (5 bases). The germline V gene has CDR1 MDHEN and CDR2 SYDVKM. Between the trimmed V and J ends, which lost 2 bases and 0 bases, there was a span of 8 bases. This CDR3 is built from 15 residues. As DNA, the CDR3 is TGTGCCAGCAGTTTACGAGGGAGCTCCTACAATGAGCAGTTCTTC. It is translated as CASSLRGSSYNEQFF.

The chain combines TRBV5-1 with TRBJ2-5, with a tentative D call TRBD1 (6 bases). The CDR3 is 14 residues long. CDR1 and CDR2 from the germline V gene are SGHRS and YFSETQ. The ends were cut back, 3 bases at V and 1 base at J, with 10 bases in the middle. The CDR3 bases are TGCGCCAGCAGCTACGAGACAGGCCAAGAGACCCAGTACTTC. As protein: CASSYETGQETQYF. Supplemented by reference TRBV5-1 and TRBJ2-5, the full variable domain reads KAGVTQTPRYLIKTRGQQVTLSCSPISGHRSVSWYQQTPGQGLQFLFEYFSETQRNKGNFPGRFSGRQFSNSRSEMNVSTLELGDSALYLCASSYETGQETQYFGPGTRLLVL.

This clone was seen a few times. The chain has TRBV12-3 or TRBV12-4 and TRBJ1-5; 7 positions agree with TRBD1. J lost 9 bases, V lost 7 bases, and 9 bases had no gene match. The CDR3 is made up of 13 amino acids. The CDR3 reads CASTVDREGPQHF. In DNA form, the CDR3 reads TGTGCCAGCACCGTCGACAGGGAAGGGCCCCAGCATTTT.

CDR3 nucleotide sequence: TGTGCCAGCAGCTTAGGGAACCTTAACGAGCAGTACTTC. The encoded protein is CASSLGNLNEQYF. The V and J genes are TRBV7-9 and TRBJ2-7; D is unresolved. Germline V gene lookup returns CDR1 SEHNR and CDR2 FQNEAQ (reference sequence). The CDR3 totals 13 residues. V gave up 1 base and J gave up 5 bases, with 9 bases separating them.

The chain employs TRBV12-5 and TRBJ2-1; no clear D gene. Germline lookup yields CDR1 LGHNT and CDR2 FRNRAP. CDR3 length equals 11 residues. Trimming took off 4 bases at V and 7 bases at J, with 5 bases between the two ends. CDR3 amino acids: CASGSSNEQFF. CDR3 coding DNA: TGTGCTAGTGGTTCATCAAATGAGCAGTTCTTC.

Comment on this clone: Germline is not matched at one junction end, which may reflect a read error. V usage is TRBV11-2 and J usage is TRBJ2-7; D perhaps matches TRBD2 (6 bases). Germline values: CDR1 SGHAT, CDR2 FQNNGV. This CDR3 comprises 11 residues. CDR3 DNA: TGTGCCAGCACCTTAGGAGGGGAGCAGTACTTC. Translating gives CASTLGGEQYF.

The rearrangement links TRBV4-2 to TRBJ1-3; TRBD1 matches 12 bases. J gave up 3 bases and V 2 bases, and 8 bases lay outside the gene matches. The CDR3 runs to 18 residues. Germline V lookup: CDR1 LGHNA, CDR2 YNFKEQ. CDR3 sequence: CASSQSRDRGRFGNTIYF. The CDR3 coding sequence is TGTGCCAGCAGCCAATCCCGGGACAGGGGGCGCTTTGGAAACACCATATATTTT.

The rearrangement joins TRBV24-1 to TRBJ1-2; D is possibly TRBD1 (5 bases). Germline loops: CDR1 KGHDR, CDR2 SFDVKD. With 3 bases removed from V and 5 bases from J, the gap between germline ends came to 18 bases. This CDR3 is 16 amino acids long. The CDR3: CATSDGSLFGQYGYTF. In DNA, the CDR3 is TGTGCCACCAGTGATGGCAGCTTGTTCGGACAATATGGCTACACCTTC.

This clone has just one count. This chain links TRBV11-3 with TRBJ2-1; perhaps TRBD1 as D (6 bases). V lost 2 bases, J lost 4 bases, and 15 bases lay in between. The germline CDR1 and CDR2 sequences are SGHNT and YENEEA. This CDR3 is built from 16 residues. The CDR3 loop is CASSLRAGAAYNEQFF. The DNA for the CDR3 is TGTGCCAGCAGCTTAAGGGCAGGGGCAGCTTACAATGAGCAGTTCTTC.

The chain recombines TRBV7-9 with TRBJ1-4, with TRBD1 matching 7 bases. Germline CDR1 is SEHNR and CDR2 is FQNEAQ (reference sequence). The CDR3 spans 14 residues. Losses at the gene ends were 6 bases for V and 3 bases for J; bases not matched to a gene: 4. CDR3 residues: CASSSGTANEKLFF. The CDR3 bases are TGTGCCAGCAGTTCCGGGACAGCTAATGAAAAACTGTTTTTT.

The rearrangement links TRBV7-9 to TRBJ2-7; 7 bases are shared with TRBD1. With V trimmed by 5 bases and J by 3 bases, 4 bases remained unmatched. This CDR3 is built from 13 residues. Germline V CDR1 and CDR2: SEHNR, FQNEAQ (reference sequence). CDR3: CASSARDSYEQYF. Written as DNA, the CDR3 is TGTGCCAGCAGCGCTCGGGACAGCTACGAGCAGTACTTC.

This rearrangement joins TRBV6-2 or TRBV6-3 to TRBJ2-5, with TRBD2 matching 14 bases. The length of the CDR3 is 16 residues. Germline trimming cut 7 bases from V and 1 base from J; bases unmatched to any gene: 5. In germline, CDR1 is MNHEY, CDR2 SVGEGT. The CDR3: CASTPGTSGGQETQYF. The CDR3 coding sequence is TGTGCCAGCACCCCCGGGACTAGCGGGGGCCAAGAGACCCAGTACTTC.

This chain connects TRBV3-1 (or the pseudogene TRBV3-2) to TRBJ2-6; 7 bases agree with TRBD2. The CDR3 totals 17 residues. Germline V gene data show CDR1 as LGHDT and CDR2 as YNNKEL (reference sequence). J was trimmed by 2 bases and V by 4 bases; bases with no gene match: 8. The CDR3 spells CASSLAGRVAGANVLTF. CDR3 in DNA: TGTGCCAGCAGCCTTGCAGGGAGGGTAGCTGGGGCCAACGTCCTGACTTTC.

This chain joins TRBV7-9 and TRBJ1-6, with 7 bases aligning to TRBD1. CDR1 and CDR2 from the germline V gene are SEHNR and FQNEAQ (reference sequence). This CDR3 is 16 amino acids long. Trimming at V came to 2 bases and at J to 8 bases, leaving 9 bases not matched to a gene. The CDR3 sequence is CASSLSRQGLDSPLHF. CDR3 bases: TGTGCCAGCAGCTTATCCAGACAGGGTTTGGATTCACCCCTCCACTTT.

This clone appeared once. The genes are TRBV5-6 and TRBJ2-7; D unresolved. V was shortened by 0 bases and J by 3 bases, with 4 bases between the two germline ends. Per the germline V gene, CDR1 is SGHDT and CDR2 is YYEEEE. The CDR3 has 12 residues. The CDR3 DNA sequence: TGTGCCAGCAGCTTGGACTACTACGAGCAGTACTTC. Amino acid sequence: CASSLDYYEQYF.

The V and J genes are TRBV5-1 and TRBJ2-7; maybe TRBD1 (5 bases). V was trimmed by 0 bases and J by 5 bases, leaving 15 bases between them. CDR1 is SGHRS and CDR2 is YFSETQ in the germline V gene. This CDR3 contains 15 residues. The CDR3 DNA sequence: TGCGCCAGCAGCTTGGTAGCCAGGGAAATGGACGAGCAGTACTTC. Translated, it gives CASSLVAREMDEQYF.

The chain has TRBV6-2 or TRBV6-3 and TRBJ2-7, with D possibly matching TRBD2 (6 bases). Per the germline V gene, CDR1 is MNHEY and CDR2 is SVGEGT. Deletions cut 2 bases from V and 3 bases from J, with 14 bases between. The CDR3 contains 15 residues. DNA of the CDR3: TGTGCCAGCAGTTACGGGGGGACTTTTGTCTACGAGCAGTACTTC. Protein product: CASSYGGTFVYEQYF.

This chain uses TRBV18 with TRBJ2-5; D tentatively fits TRBD1 or TRBD2 (5 bases each). Germline V gives CDR1 KGHSH, CDR2 LQKENI. Trimming took 1 base from V and 2 from J, leaving 11 bases between them. CDR3 length: 15 amino acids. As DNA, the CDR3 is TGTGCCAGCTCACCACAGGGTTGGGGGCAAGAGACCCAGTACTTC. Protein: CASSPQGWGQETQYF.

The V and J genes are TRBV28 and TRBJ1-4; the match to TRBD1 covers 9 bases. The junction had 6 bases not matched to a gene; V was cut back by 4 bases and J by 3 bases. CDR3 length equals 16 residues. CDR1 is MDHEN, CDR2 SYDVKM, per germline. This chain's CDR3 is CASSSGQGNANEKLFF. CDR3 in DNA: TGTGCCAGCAGTTCAGGACAGGGGAACGCTAATGAAAAACTGTTTTTT.